These T cell receptor beta chains were read from a single sample in a study of T cell responses to AZD1222 COVID-19 vaccine. Produced via immunoSEQ multiplex PCR; TCRdb's table is partial and in-frame only. The data show about 55,000 clones, roughly 88% seen once. The sequencing used peripheral blood, collected on day 0 of AZD1222 vaccination. These TCRs come from an adult in good health. The CDR3 runs from the conserved cysteine through the conserved F or W. Each record gives: CDR3 protein, CDR3 DNA, D gene, J gene, V gene. A D gene is named only where the DNA matches it firmly.

CDR3 protein: CASSVFGTGETGELFF
CDR3 DNA: TGTGCCAGCAGCGTATTTGGGACAGGGGAAACCGGGGAGCTGTTTTTT
D gene: TRBD1
J gene: TRBJ2-2
V gene: TRBV5-6

CDR3 protein: CASSQVDRVDQPQHF
CDR3 DNA: TGCGCCAGCAGTCAGGTGGACAGGGTGGATCAGCCCCAGCATTTT
D gene: TRBD1
J gene: TRBJ1-5
V gene: TRBV23-1

CDR3 protein: CASSTDRGKYEQYF
CDR3 DNA: TGTGCCAGCTCAACAGACAGGGGGAAGTACGAGCAGTACTTC
D gene: TRBD1
J gene: TRBJ2-7
V gene: TRBV18

CDR3 protein: CAWNTGLRTEAFF
CDR3 DNA: TGTGCCTGGAATACAGGGCTTCGGACTGAAGCTTTCTTT
D gene: NA
J gene: TRBJ1-1
V gene: TRBV30

CDR3 protein: CASSSGGGQPQHF
CDR3 DNA: TGTGCCAGCAGTTCTGGGGGAGGTCAGCCCCAGCATTTT
D gene: NA
J gene: TRBJ1-5
V gene: TRBV7-9

CDR3 protein: CASSLGSIRSGNTIYF
CDR3 DNA: TGTGCCAGCAGCCTCGGGAGCATTCGCTCTGGAAACACCATATATTTT
D gene: NA
J gene: TRBJ1-3
V gene: TRBV7-9

CDR3 protein: CASSPIPQGITDTQYF
CDR3 DNA: TGTGCCAGCAGCCCCATACCCCAGGGGATCACAGATACGCAGTATTTT
D gene: NA
J gene: TRBJ2-3
V gene: TRBV13

CDR3 protein: CASSLDSNSYEQYF
CDR3 DNA: TGCGCCAGCAGCTTGGACAGTAACTCCTACGAGCAGTACTTC
D gene: NA
J gene: TRBJ2-7
V gene: TRBV5-1

CDR3 protein: CASSAPTGAQETQYF
CDR3 DNA: TGTGCCAGCAGCGCTCCGACCGGGGCCCAAGAGACCCAGTACTTC
D gene: NA
J gene: TRBJ2-5
V gene: TRBV11-3

CDR3 protein: CASSQRESYGYTF
CDR3 DNA: TGTGCCAGCAGCCAGAGGGAAAGTTATGGCTACACCTTC
D gene: NA
J gene: TRBJ1-2
V gene: TRBV7-9